This entry concerns a single T cell receptor beta chain. This specimen belongs to a study of shared clonotypes between healthy human individuals. Cells designated naive CD8 were CD45RO-negative and were positively selected for CCR7, with terminally differentiated effector memory CD45RA+ cells excluded. Generated by immunoSEQ multiplex PCR, the TCRdb table keeps only in-frame clones and is missing some. The table lists hundreds of thousands of clones, approximately 95% of them singletons. The CDR3 contains 15 residues. V was shortened by 3 bases and J by 6 bases, with 15 bases between the two germline ends. Germline V gene data show CDR1 as MGHRA and CDR2 as YSYEKL.

This rearrangement joins TRBV4-1 to TRBJ1-5; D not resolved. The receptor was derived from a woman aged 25 to 45 in good health. Sequences were obtained from naive CD8+ T cells sorted from blood. The CDR3 region has the DNA TGCGCCAGCAGCCAGACAAGAGGGCCGGCTCAGCCCCAGCATTTT. This encodes CASSQTRGPAQPQHF.